This T cell receptor (beta chain) was identified during a study of T cells in Graves' hyperthyroidism and ophthalmopathy. Amplified TCR beta CDR3 regions came from RNA transcripts. RT-PCR in the first round (using the HTBI primer set) targeted the TCR CDR3. TCRdb ran MiXCR on the multiplex PCR reads and lists one entry per CDR3 protein. The table includes a few hundred thousand distinct CDR3 sequences, about 15% detected once. V lost 0 bases to trimming and J lost 8 bases; unmatched junction nucleotides: 6. This CDR3 has 15 amino acids. CDR1 and CDR2 (germline): DFQATT, SNEGSKA (reference sequence). This clonotype was seen many times.

The receptor was derived from a woman in her 30s with Graves' ophthalmopathy. The chain uses TRBV20-1 and TRBJ2-1; 11 positions agree with TRBD2. Sequenced material: blood. Here the CDR3 reads CSARDRSSGRYEQFF. For the CDR3, the DNA is TGCAGTGCTAGAGATAGGTCTAGCGGGAGGTATGAGCAGTTCTTC.